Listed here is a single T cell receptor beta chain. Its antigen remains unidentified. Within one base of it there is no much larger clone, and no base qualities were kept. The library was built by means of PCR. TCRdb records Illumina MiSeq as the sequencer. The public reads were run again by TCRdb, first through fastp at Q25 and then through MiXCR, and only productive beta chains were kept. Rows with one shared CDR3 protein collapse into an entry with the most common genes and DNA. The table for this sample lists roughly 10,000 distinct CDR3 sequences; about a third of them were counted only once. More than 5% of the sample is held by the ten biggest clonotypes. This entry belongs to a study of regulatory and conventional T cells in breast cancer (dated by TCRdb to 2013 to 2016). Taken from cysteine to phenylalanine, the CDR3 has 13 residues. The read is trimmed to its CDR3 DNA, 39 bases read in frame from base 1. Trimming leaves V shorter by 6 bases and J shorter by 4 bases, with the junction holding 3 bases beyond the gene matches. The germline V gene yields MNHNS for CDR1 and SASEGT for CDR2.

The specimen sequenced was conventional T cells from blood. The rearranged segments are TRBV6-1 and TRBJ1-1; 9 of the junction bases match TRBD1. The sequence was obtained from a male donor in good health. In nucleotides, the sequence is TGTGCCAGCAGACAGGGGGCGACCACTGAAGCTTTCTTT. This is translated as CASRQGATTEAFF.